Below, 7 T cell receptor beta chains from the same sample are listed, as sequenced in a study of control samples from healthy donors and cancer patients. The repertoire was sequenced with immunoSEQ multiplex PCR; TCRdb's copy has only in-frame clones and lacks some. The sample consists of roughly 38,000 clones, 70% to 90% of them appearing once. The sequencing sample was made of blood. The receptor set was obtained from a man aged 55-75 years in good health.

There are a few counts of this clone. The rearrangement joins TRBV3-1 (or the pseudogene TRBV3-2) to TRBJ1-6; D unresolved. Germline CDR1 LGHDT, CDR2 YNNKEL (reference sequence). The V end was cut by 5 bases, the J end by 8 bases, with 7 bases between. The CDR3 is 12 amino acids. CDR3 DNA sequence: TGTGCCAGCAGCTTGTTTGATTCACCCCTCCACTTT. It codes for CASSLFDSPLHF.

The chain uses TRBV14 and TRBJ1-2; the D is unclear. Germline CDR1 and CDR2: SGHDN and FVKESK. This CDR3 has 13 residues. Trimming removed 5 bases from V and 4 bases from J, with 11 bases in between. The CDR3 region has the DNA TGTGCCAGCAGCTTTTCACAGATCTATGGCTACACCTTC. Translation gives CASSFSQIYGYTF.

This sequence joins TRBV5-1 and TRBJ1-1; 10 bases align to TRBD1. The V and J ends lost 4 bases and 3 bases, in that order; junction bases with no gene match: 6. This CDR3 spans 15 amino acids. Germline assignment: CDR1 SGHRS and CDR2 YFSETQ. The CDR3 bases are TGCGCCAGCAGCCAGGGGACAGGGGAGGACACTGAAGCTTTCTTT. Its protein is CASSQGTGEDTEAFF. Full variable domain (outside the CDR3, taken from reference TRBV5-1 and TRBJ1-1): KAGVTQTPRYLIKTRGQQVTLSCSPISGHRSVSWYQQTPGQGLQFLFEYFSETQRNKGNFPGRFSGRQFSNSRSEMNVSTLELGDSALYLCASSQGTGEDTEAFFGQGTRLTVV.

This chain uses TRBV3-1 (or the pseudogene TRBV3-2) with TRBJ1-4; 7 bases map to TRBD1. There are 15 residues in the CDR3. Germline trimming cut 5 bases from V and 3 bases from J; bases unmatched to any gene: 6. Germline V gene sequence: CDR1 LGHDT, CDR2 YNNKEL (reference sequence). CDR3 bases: TGTGCCAGCAGCTTCCGACAGGGTGCTAATGAAAAACTGTTTTTT. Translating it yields CASSFRQGANEKLFF.

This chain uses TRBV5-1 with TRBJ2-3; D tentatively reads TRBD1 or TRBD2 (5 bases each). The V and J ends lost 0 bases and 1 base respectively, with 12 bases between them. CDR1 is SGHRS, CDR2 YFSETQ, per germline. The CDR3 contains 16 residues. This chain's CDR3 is CASSLGSSGRTDTQYF. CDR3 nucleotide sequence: TGCGCCAGCAGCTTGGGGTCGTCGGGGCGCACAGATACGCAGTATTTT.

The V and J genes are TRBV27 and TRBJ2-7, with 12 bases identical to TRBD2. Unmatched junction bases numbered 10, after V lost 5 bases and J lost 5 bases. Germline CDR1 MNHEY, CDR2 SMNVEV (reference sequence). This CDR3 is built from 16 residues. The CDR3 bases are TGTGCCAGCAGTCCACTATCTAGCGGGAGGGGAAACGAGCAGTACTTC. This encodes CASSPLSSGRGNEQYF.

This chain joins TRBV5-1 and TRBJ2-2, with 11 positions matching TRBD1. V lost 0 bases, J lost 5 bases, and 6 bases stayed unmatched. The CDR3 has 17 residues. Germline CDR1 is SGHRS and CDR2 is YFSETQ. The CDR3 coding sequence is TGCGCCAGCAGCTTGGGGACAGGGGGCTTCAGAACCGGGGAGCTGTTTTTT. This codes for CASSLGTGGFRTGELFF.